This T cell receptor beta chain was retrieved from a study of neurological immune-mediated disorders. Findings and caveats of the study: Patients with HTLV-1-associated myelopathy showed the most TCR clonal expansion. Those with multiple sclerosis showed the least, falling below healthy controls.

This clonotype appeared many times. No antigen is known for it. Looked up from germline, CDR1 is KGHSH and CDR2 is LQKENI. The CDR3 is 17 residues long. V lost 0 bases and J lost 4; bases outside the gene matches: 8. About a million sorted CD4+ or CD8+ T cells made each library. One entry per CDR3 protein results from TCRdb running MiXCR on the 5' RACE reads. There are about 38,000 distinct CDR3 sequences in the sample; roughly 12% occur only once, and just under 4% lies in the top ten. Sequenced: CD4+ T cells from blood. The TCR originated in a woman aged 30 to 39 with HTLV-1-associated myelopathy (HAM/TSP). This chain links TRBV18 with TRBJ2-2; the match to TRBD1 covers 7 bases. The CDR3 protein is CASSPPSGGIGTGELFF. Here the CDR3 DNA reads TGTGCCAGCTCACCACCCTCAGGGGGAATTGGCACCGGGGAGCTGTTTTTT.